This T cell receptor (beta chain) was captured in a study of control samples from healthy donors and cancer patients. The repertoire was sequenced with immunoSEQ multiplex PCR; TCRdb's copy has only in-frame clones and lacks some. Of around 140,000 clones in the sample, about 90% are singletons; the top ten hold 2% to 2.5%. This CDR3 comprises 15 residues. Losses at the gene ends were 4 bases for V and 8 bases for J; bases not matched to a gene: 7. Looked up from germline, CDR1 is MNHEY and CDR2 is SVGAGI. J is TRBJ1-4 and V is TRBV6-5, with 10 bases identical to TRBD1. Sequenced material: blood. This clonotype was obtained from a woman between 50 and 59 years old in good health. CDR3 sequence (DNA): TGTGCCAGCAGTTCCGGTCCGGACAGGGGGGAAAAACTGTTTTTT. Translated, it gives CASSSGPDRGEKLFF.